The source of this TCR beta chain is a study of T-cell reconstitution after alpha-beta-depleted transplantation in children. This clonotype was detected ten times or more. Its antigen is undetermined. Unique molecular identifiers were built into the TCRbeta library. TCRdb redid the calling of the PCR reads with MiXCR, one entry per CDR3 protein. Among approximately 240,000 distinct CDR3 sequences, 11% were seen once, and the ten largest hold 28%. The J segment lost 4 bases and the V segment lost 5 bases, leaving 13 bases of the junction unmatched. Per germline, CDR1 SEHNR and CDR2 FQNEAQ (reference sequence). This CDR3 has 17 residues. Study conclusions and caveats: Some patients showed high day-60 TCRbeta diversity, which derived from surviving recipient T cells and thymic progenitors. Reportedly, only several hundred clones from non-depleted graft cells drove alpha-beta T-cell counts at about two months. T-cell counts and diversity at one year post-transplant came mainly from newly produced T cells.

The sample here was PBMCs, taken before TCRalphabeta/CD19-depleted stem cell transplant. The chain has TRBV7-9 and TRBJ2-5, with 10 bases aligning to TRBD2. This clonotype originated in a child younger than two with acute myeloid leukemia, due to receive a stem cell transplant. CDR3 sequence (DNA): TGTGCCAGCAGCGCTGCTAGCGGGGGCGCCTTATCAGAGACCCAGTACTTC. This sequence encodes CASSAASGGALSETQYF.